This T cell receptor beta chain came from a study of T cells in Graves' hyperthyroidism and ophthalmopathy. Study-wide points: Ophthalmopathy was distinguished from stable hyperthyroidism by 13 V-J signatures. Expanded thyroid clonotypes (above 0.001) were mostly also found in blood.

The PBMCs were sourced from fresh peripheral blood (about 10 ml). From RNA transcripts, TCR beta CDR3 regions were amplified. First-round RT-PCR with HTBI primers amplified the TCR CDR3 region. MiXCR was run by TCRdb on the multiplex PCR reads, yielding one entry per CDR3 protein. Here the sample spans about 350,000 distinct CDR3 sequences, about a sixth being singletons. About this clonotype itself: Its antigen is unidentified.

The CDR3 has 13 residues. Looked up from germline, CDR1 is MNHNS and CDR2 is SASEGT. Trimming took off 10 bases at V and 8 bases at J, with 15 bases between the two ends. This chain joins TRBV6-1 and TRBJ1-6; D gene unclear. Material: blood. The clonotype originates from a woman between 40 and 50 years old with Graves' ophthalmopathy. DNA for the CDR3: TGTGCCACCAACTTGGGCGAGCATTCACCCCTCCACTTT. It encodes CATNLGEHSPLHF.